The clone carrying this T cell receptor (beta chain) was picked up a small number of times. CDR1 and CDR2 (germline): DFQATT, SNEGSKA (reference sequence). Trimming pared 3 bases from V and 8 bases from J, leaving 19 bases between. This CDR3 region has 14 residues. The data are from a study of patients and donors after allogeneic stem cell transplantation. One entry per CDR3 protein, called by TCRdb with MiXCR from the RT-PCR reads. The table lists over 350,000 distinct CDR3 sequences, around 15% of them singletons. This TCR was recovered from a human donor who was either an allogeneic HSCT recipient or a stem cell or donor lymphocyte infusion donor (not recorded which). It is not recorded whose cells these are; they may come from a transplant donor. The sample comprised blood, either unsorted or a sorted T cell fraction (not recorded which). This sequence joins TRBV20-1 and TRBJ1-1, with D possibly matching TRBD1 (5 bases). CDR3 loop: CSARMGGKFWEAFF. The CDR3 nucleotides are TGCAGTGCTAGGATGGGGGGGAAGTTTTGGGAAGCTTTCTTT.